These 18 T cell receptor beta chains originate from one sample sequenced in a study of T cell repertoires in aging, cancer and after chemotherapy. TRB rearrangements spanning V, D and J were amplified using mixed TRB-A/B primers. TCRdb independently ran MiXCR on the multiplex PCR reads; one entry per CDR3 protein. This table holds approximately 3,000 distinct CDR3 sequences, roughly 46% found once. The template was genomic DNA from peripheral blood, not RNA. The source material was blood. Receptor source: a human donor with a solid tumor.

In its sample, this clonotype was seen once. The chain employs TRBV11-2 and TRBJ1-4, with D uncertain. From germline, CDR1 is SGHAT and CDR2 FQNNGV. Deletions cut 1 base from V and 8 bases from J, with 14 bases between. The CDR3 has 15 residues. CDR3 loop: CASSLGLLLGEKLFF. The CDR3 nucleotides read TGTGCCAGCAGCTTAGGCCTCCTGTTGGGAGAAAAACTGTTTTTT.

This clonotype was counted a single time. The chain combines TRBV30 with TRBJ1-1, with D uncertain. V lost 4 bases to trimming and J lost 1 base, with 10 bases between them. CDR3 size: 13 residues. The germline CDR1 and CDR2 sequences are GTSNPN and SVGIG (reference sequence). As DNA, the CDR3 is TGTGCCTGGAATGTCACCACGAACACTGAAGCTTTCTTT. Its protein product is CAWNVTTNTEAFF.

A remark on this clonotype: Being one base from a much bigger clone, this may be a read error. The chain has TRBV30 and TRBJ2-3; D not certain. V was clipped by 7 bases and J by 2 bases, with 10 bases between them. This CDR3 has 12 residues. Germline CDR1 and CDR2: GTSNPN and SVGIG (reference sequence). The CDR3, as DNA: TGTGCCTCCTCCGGGTCCACAGATACGCAGTATTTT. It translates to CASSGSTDTQYF.

This clonotype was recorded a few times. The chain links TRBV6-5 to TRBJ2-7; 10 positions agree with TRBD1. The CDR3 is made up of 15 amino acids. V shed 5 bases and J 4 bases; nucleotides not matched to a gene: 8. CDR1 and CDR2 (germline): MNHEY, SVGAGI. The CDR3 nucleotides read TGTGCCAGCAGTCCAGAGACAGGGGGCTTTTACGAGCAGTACTTC. As protein: CASSPETGGFYEQYF.

The chain uses TRBV7-9 and TRBJ2-1; 13 bases match TRBD2. Germline lookup yields CDR1 SEHNR and CDR2 FQNEAQ (reference sequence). CDR3 length equals 16 residues. The ends lost 4 bases at V and 4 bases at J; junction bases unmatched: 4. Here the CDR3 DNA reads TGTGCCAGCAGCTGGACTAGCGGGAGATCATACAATGAGCAGTTCTTC. Residues: CASSWTSGRSYNEQFF. The variable domain in full, with the rest retrieved from reference TRBV7-9 and TRBJ2-1, is DTGVSQNPRHKITKRGQNVTFRCDPISEHNRLYWYRQTLGQGPEFLTYFQNEAQLEKSRLLSDRFSAERPKGSFSTLEIQRTEQGDSAMYLCASSWTSGRSYNEQFFGPGTRLTVL.

V is TRBV7-2 and J is TRBJ1-6, with 10 bases fitting TRBD1. Germline V gives CDR1 SGHTA, CDR2 FQGNSA. V gave up 5 bases and J gave up 4 bases; unmatched junction bases: 2. CDR3 size: 15 residues. CDR3 nucleotides: TGTGCCAGCAGCCAGGGACAGGGGTATAATTCACCCCTCCACTTT. The encoded protein is CASSQGQGYNSPLHF.

In its sample, this clonotype was seen a few times. The chain employs TRBV6-1 and TRBJ2-1, with TRBD1 matching 10 bases. Germline V gene data show CDR1 as MNHNS and CDR2 as SASEGT. V was pared by 5 bases and J by 7 bases, with 11 bases of the junction left unmatched. The CDR3 contains 16 residues. Here the CDR3 reads CASSLLPGQGRNEQFF. The CDR3 coding sequence is TGTGCCAGCAGTCTTCTCCCGGGACAGGGGAGGAATGAGCAGTTCTTC.

The table lists this clonotype with a few counts. The chain employs TRBV20-1 and TRBJ2-1, with D unclear. The V gene lost 6 bases and the J gene lost 5 bases, with 17 bases spanning the gap. The CDR3 totals 14 residues. Germline V gene lookup returns CDR1 DFQATT and CDR2 SNEGSKA (reference sequence). The CDR3 spells CSANREVVHNEQFF. In DNA, the CDR3 is TGCAGTGCCAACCGCGAGGTCGTTCACAATGAGCAGTTCTTC.

This clonotype counts as large (0.1 to 1%). J is TRBJ2-5 and V is TRBV29-1, with D tentatively TRBD2 (7 bases). V was pared by 8 bases and J by 5 bases, with 27 bases between. The length of the CDR3 is 16 residues. Germline CDR1 and CDR2: SQVTM and ANQGSEA. CDR3 in amino acids: CSSTRPGAGVSETQYF. DNA of the CDR3: TGCAGCTCGACCCGACCGGGGGCGGGAGTATCGGAGACCCAGTACTTC.

J is TRBJ1-3 and V is TRBV7-9; D gene ambiguous. The CDR3 has 14 residues. The germline gives CDR1 SEHNR, CDR2 FQNEAQ (reference sequence). V was cut by 4 bases and J by 4 bases, with 11 bases left in between. The CDR3 region has the DNA TGTGCCAGCAGCTGGGAAAGTATCGGAAACACCATATATTTT. Protein product: CASSWESIGNTIYF.

The CDR3 region has the DNA TGTGCCAGCCAATCGAGGGAGACCCAGTACTTC. Translating it yields CASQSRETQYF. The V gene is TRBV11-1, the J gene TRBJ2-5; D is ambiguous. There are 11 residues in the CDR3. Germline V gene sequence: CDR1 SGHAT, CDR2 FQDESV (reference sequence). Trimming took 8 bases from V and 5 from J, leaving 9 bases between them.

V and J are TRBV27 and TRBJ1-5, with no clear D. The V and J ends lost 5 bases and 6 bases respectively, with 11 bases between them. Germline V lookup: CDR1 MNHEY, CDR2 SMNVEV (reference sequence). The CDR3 covers 13 residues. In nucleotides, the CDR3 is TGTGCCAGCAGTACCTTCAGGACTCAGCCCCAGCATTTT. It encodes CASSTFRTQPQHF.

This chain connects TRBV5-1 to TRBJ2-7; D remains ambiguous. Germline lookup yields CDR1 SGHRS and CDR2 YFSETQ. The V end lost 0 bases, the J end lost 0 bases, and 7 bases lay between the germline ends. The CDR3 sequence is 14 residues long. In nucleotides, the CDR3 is TGCGCCAGCAGCTTGGTTCCGGGCTCCTACGAGCAGTACTTC. It yields the protein CASSLVPGSYEQYF.

By sample fraction, this clonotype is large. The chain uses TRBV6-5 and TRBJ1-2; D call uncertain. Between the trimmed V and J ends, which lost 6 bases and 6 bases, there was a span of 14 bases. This CDR3 contains 13 residues. Germline V lookup: CDR1 MNHEY, CDR2 SVGAGI. The CDR3 sequence: CASRYRGVDGYTF. CDR3 nucleotides: TGTGCCAGCAGGTATAGAGGTGTTGATGGCTACACCTTC.

This clonotype was found a few times. This chain connects TRBV20-1 to TRBJ2-1, with a tentative D call TRBD2 (6 bases). V gave up 4 bases and J gave up 2 bases, with 18 bases separating them. CDR3 length: 16 residues. Per the germline V gene, CDR1 is DFQATT and CDR2 is SNEGSKA (reference sequence). CDR3 in amino acids: CSAILREARAYNEQFF. The CDR3 DNA follows: TGCAGTGCTATACTAAGGGAGGCACGCGCCTACAATGAGCAGTTCTTC.

Comments on this clonotype: One end of the junction does not line up with germline, which may come from a read error. V and J are TRBV5-5 and TRBJ2-7, with D maybe TRBD2 (6 bases). The CDR3 has 13 residues. Germline values: CDR1 SGHKS, CDR2 YYEKEE (reference sequence). CDR3 amino acids: CASSLRGIHEQYF. CDR3 nucleotides: TGCGCCAGCAGCTTGCGGGGTATCCACGAGCAGTACTTC. Drawing the rest from reference TRBV5-5 and TRBJ2-7, the complete variable domain is DAGVTQSPTHLIKTRGQQVTLRCSPISGHKSVSWYQQVLGQGPQFIFQYYEKEERGRGNFPDRFSARQFPNYSSELNVNALLLGDSALYLCASSLRGIHEQYFGPGTRLTVT.

The V call is TRBV6-4, the J call TRBJ2-5; 12 bases are a match to TRBD2. The CDR3 loop spans 15 amino acids. Germline loops: CDR1 MRHNA, CDR2 SNTAGT. J lost 0 bases, V lost 5 bases, and 1 base had no gene match. The CDR3 reads CASSRTSGDQETQYF. DNA for the CDR3: TGTGCCAGCAGTCGGACTAGCGGGGACCAAGAGACCCAGTACTTC.

Of note for this clonotype: With a much larger clone just one base away, this may be a read error. The J gene is TRBJ2-1, the V gene TRBV7-2; D remains ambiguous. Germline CDR1 reads SGHTA; CDR2 reads FQGNSA. The CDR3 spans 13 residues. The germline V and J ends were trimmed by 4 bases and 4 bases, with 8 bases remaining between them. The CDR3 region is CASSSTFYNEQFF. The DNA for the CDR3 is TGTGCCAGCAGCTCGACTTTTTACAATGAGCAGTTCTTC. Together with reference TRBV7-2 and TRBJ2-1, the CDR3 gives the full variable domain: GAGVSQSPSNKVTEKGKDVELRCDPISGHTALYWYRQSLGQGLEFLIYFQGNSAPDKSGLPSDRFSAERTGGSVSTLTIQRTQQEDSAVYLCASSSTFYNEQFFGPGTRLTVL.